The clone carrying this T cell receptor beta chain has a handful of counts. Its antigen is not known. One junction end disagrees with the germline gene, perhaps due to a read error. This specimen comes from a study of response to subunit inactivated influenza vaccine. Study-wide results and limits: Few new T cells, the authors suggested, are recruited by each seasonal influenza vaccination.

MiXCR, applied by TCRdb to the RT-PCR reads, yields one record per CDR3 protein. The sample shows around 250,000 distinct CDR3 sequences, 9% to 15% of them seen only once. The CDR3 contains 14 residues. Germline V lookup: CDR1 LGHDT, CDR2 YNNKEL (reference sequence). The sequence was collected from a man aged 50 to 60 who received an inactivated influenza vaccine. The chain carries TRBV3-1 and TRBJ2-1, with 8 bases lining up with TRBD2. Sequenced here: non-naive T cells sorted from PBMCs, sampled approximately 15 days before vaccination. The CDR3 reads CASFDGTSVGEGVF. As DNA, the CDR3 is TGTGCCAGCTTCGACGGGACTAGTGTAGGGGAAGGCGTCTTC.